The 23 T cell receptor beta chains below were found in one sample sequenced in a study of PD-L1 blockade in urothelial cancer. Generated by immunoSEQ multiplex PCR, the TCRdb table keeps only in-frame clones and is missing some. The table records about 73,000 clones, around nine tenths of them present only once. Source: PBMCs, taken around atezolizumab (anti-PD-L1) treatment. The receptors shown here come from a man between 60 and 75 years old with urothelial cancer.

The chain is built from TRBV5-4 and TRBJ1-2, with a weak D call TRBD1 (5 bases). The ends were cut back, 0 bases at V and 5 bases at J, with 11 bases in the middle. This CDR3 contains 14 residues. Germline lookup yields CDR1 SGHNT and CDR2 YYREEE (reference sequence). CDR3 in DNA: TGTGCCAGCAGCTTGGTTGAGGCAGGGTATGGCTACACCTTC. Translated: CASSLVEAGYGYTF.

This clone was counted a single time. This chain joins TRBV7-2 and TRBJ1-3; 7 bases are a match to TRBD1. The CDR3 runs 16 residues. Per germline, CDR1 SGHTA and CDR2 FQGNSA. The junction had 7 bases not matched to a gene; V was cut back by 5 bases and J by 0 bases. CDR3 in DNA: TGTGCCAGCAGCCCATGGACAGGATCCTCTGGAAACACCATATATTTT. Protein product: CASSPWTGSSGNTIYF.

The rearrangement joins TRBV21-1 to TRBJ2-7; the D call TRBD2 from the table was never checked on the DNA. TRBV21-1 is given as a pseudogene. This CDR3 has 17 amino acids. The CDR3, as DNA: TGTGCCAGCAGCAAAATTACGGGGGAGAGGAGCTCCTACGAGCAGTACTTC. Translating gives CASSKITGERSSYEQYF.

V usage is TRBV5-4 and J usage is TRBJ1-1, with D possibly TRBD1 on 5 matching bases. V was clipped by 0 bases and J by 1 base, with 10 bases between them. Germline CDR1 is SGHNT and CDR2 is YYREEE (reference sequence). The CDR3 runs to 15 residues. The CDR3 here is CASSLGGLRNTEAFF. The CDR3 region has the DNA TGTGCCAGCAGCTTGGGGGGACTGAGGAACACTGAAGCTTTCTTT.

The rearrangement links TRBV28 to TRBJ1-1; the D gene is possibly TRBD1 (6 bases). The CDR3 runs 13 residues. Trimming took off 5 bases at V and 3 bases at J, with 10 bases between the two ends. In germline, CDR1 is MDHEN, CDR2 SYDVKM. The CDR3 here is CASSQQGYTEAFF. The DNA for the CDR3 is TGTGCCAGCAGTCAACAGGGCTACACTGAAGCTTTCTTT.

The J gene is TRBJ1-1, the V gene TRBV5-1, with 7 bases identical to TRBD1. The CDR3 loop spans 15 amino acids. The V segment lost 4 bases and the J segment 3 bases; nucleotides outside the gene matches: 9. In germline, CDR1 is SGHRS, CDR2 YFSETQ. Here the CDR3 reads CASSTGQSGDTEAFF. The DNA of the CDR3 is TGCGCCAGCAGCACGGGACAGTCTGGGGACACTGAAGCTTTCTTT.

V is TRBV10-3 and J is TRBJ1-1; possibly TRBD1 for D (5 bases). Germline CDR1 is ENHRY and CDR2 is SYGVKD. Trimming shortened V by 3 bases and J by 1 base, and 12 bases separated the two germline ends. The CDR3 is 15 residues long. CDR3 region: CAISDATGRNTEAFF. In DNA, the CDR3 is TGTGCCATCAGTGATGCAACAGGTAGGAACACTGAAGCTTTCTTT.

The J gene is TRBJ1-4, the V gene TRBV9; no clear D. Germline CDR1 SGDLS, CDR2 YYNGEE. The CDR3 totals 13 residues. Trimming shortened V by 2 bases and J by 8 bases, and 10 bases separated the two germline ends. CDR3 in DNA: TGTGCCAGCAGCGTGGGCGAGTACGAAAAACTGTTTTTT. Protein: CASSVGEYEKLFF.

The gene calls are TRBV11-3 and TRBJ2-7; 9 bases line up with TRBD1. The germline CDR1 and CDR2 sequences are SGHNT and YENEEA. This CDR3 comprises 20 residues. V trimming: 7 bases; J trimming: 1 base; junction bases outside the gene matches: 23. The CDR3 sequence is CASTSLAGLRPGTGSYEQYF. CDR3 coding DNA: TGTGCCAGCACCAGCTTAGCAGGGTTAAGGCCGGGGACAGGGTCCTACGAGCAGTACTTC.

The V and J genes are TRBV18 and TRBJ2-1, with D possibly being TRBD1 (7 bases). V was clipped by 3 bases and J by 4 bases, with 16 bases between them. The CDR3 has 16 amino acids. Germline loops: CDR1 KGHSH, CDR2 LQKENI. The CDR3 sequence: CASSPLGQGGYNEQFF. CDR3 coding DNA: TGTGCCAGCTCACCCTTGGGGCAGGGGGGATACAATGAGCAGTTCTTC.

The chain is built from TRBV7-8 and TRBJ1-1, with D possibly matching TRBD1 (5 bases). Trimming left V 2 bases short and J 4 bases short, with 14 bases between. Germline CDR1 and CDR2: SGHVS and FQNEAQ. The CDR3 length is 15 residues. The CDR3 DNA reads TGTGCCAGCAGCTTAAACCCTGGGGGGAGCACTGAAGCTTTCTTT. Residues: CASSLNPGGSTEAFF.

The CDR3 loop is CASSERGRETEAFF. DNA for the CDR3: TGTGCCAGCAGTGAAAGGGGGCGGGAAACTGAAGCTTTCTTT. The chain couples TRBV6-1 to TRBJ1-1; 7 bases line up with TRBD1. V shed 2 bases, J shed 5 bases, and the junction held 5 bases outside the gene matches. The germline CDR1 and CDR2 sequences are MNHNS and SASEGT. The CDR3 runs 14 residues.

The gene calls are TRBV10-2 and TRBJ2-1; weak D call: TRBD2 (6 bases). V was shortened by 6 bases and J by 4 bases, with 16 bases between the two germline ends. CDR1 and CDR2 (germline): WSHSY, SAAADI. The CDR3 totals 15 residues. The CDR3 protein is CASRGYGGAYNEQFF. The CDR3 nucleotides read TGCGCCAGCAGGGGGTATGGCGGGGCTTACAATGAGCAGTTCTTC.

This chain joins TRBV5-1 and TRBJ2-1; maybe TRBD1 (5 bases). V lost 5 bases to trimming and J lost 8 bases, with 23 bases between them. This CDR3 is built from 16 residues. Germline V CDR1 and CDR2: SGHRS, YFSETQ. The CDR3 sequence: CASSLGARAVPHEQFF. DNA for the CDR3: TGCGCCAGCAGTTTAGGGGCCAGGGCGGTGCCACATGAGCAGTTCTTC.

The chain combines TRBV7-9 with TRBJ2-1; 13 bases agree with TRBD2. With V trimmed by 5 bases and J by 3 bases, 4 bases remained unmatched. The CDR3 runs 16 residues. CDR1 and CDR2 from the germline V gene are SEHNR and FQNEAQ (reference sequence). This CDR3 is CASSSRLAGGYNEQFF. CDR3 nucleotides: TGTGCCAGCAGCAGCCGACTAGCGGGAGGCTACAATGAGCAGTTCTTC.

The chain has TRBV4-2 and TRBJ1-2; D possibly corresponds to TRBD1 (5 bases). The V end was cut by 0 bases, the J end by 0 bases, with 11 bases between. The CDR3 extends over 16 amino acids. Germline V gives CDR1 LGHNA, CDR2 YNFKEQ. The CDR3 spells CASSQDRPGSNYGYTF. The CDR3 coding sequence is TGTGCCAGCAGCCAAGATAGGCCAGGGTCTAACTATGGCTACACCTTC.

The chain joins TRBV9 to TRBJ2-1; the D gene is possibly TRBD2 (5 bases). CDR1 SGDLS and CDR2 YYNGEE come from the germline V gene. This CDR3 spans 15 amino acids. V lost 0 bases and J lost 4, with 11 bases in between. The CDR3 DNA is TGTGCCAGCAGCGTAGAGGCGGGTCCATACAATGAGCAGTTCTTC. It is translated as CASSVEAGPYNEQFF.

The chain carries TRBV6-1 and TRBJ1-5; D gene ambiguous. The germline V gene has CDR1 MNHNS and CDR2 SASEGT. V lost 4 bases, J lost 7 bases, and 14 bases lay in between. CDR3 length equals 14 residues. The chain's CDR3 is CASSVYQVWQPQHF. The CDR3 DNA sequence: TGTGCCAGCAGTGTTTACCAGGTATGGCAGCCCCAGCATTTT.

The gene calls are TRBV11-2 and TRBJ2-1; 10 bases are a match to TRBD2. The CDR3 has 15 residues. Looked up from germline, CDR1 is SGHAT and CDR2 is FQNNGV. The trim removed 5 bases at V and 8 bases at J, leaving 9 bases unmatched. The CDR3 is CASSRPGLAQHEQFF. CDR3 sequence (DNA): TGTGCCAGCAGCCGCCCGGGACTAGCGCAGCATGAGCAGTTCTTC.

To note about this clone: The identical CDR3 is also encoded by other nucleotide sequences in the sample. V and J are TRBV7-7 and TRBJ2-5, with 12 positions matching TRBD2. V lost 5 bases and J lost 2; bases outside the gene matches: 3. Germline CDR1 reads SSHAT; CDR2 reads FNYEAQ (reference sequence). The CDR3 has 15 residues. CDR3 region: CASSLGLAGQETQYF. As DNA, the CDR3 is TGTGCCAGCAGCCTGGGACTAGCGGGTCAAGAGACCCAGTACTTC. Complete variable domain (other parts from reference TRBV7-7 and TRBJ2-5): GAGVSQSPRYKVTKRGQDVTLRCDPISSHATLYWYQQALGQGPEFLTYFNYEAQPDKSGLPSDRFSAERPEGSISTLTIQRTEQRDSAMYRCASSLGLAGQETQYFGPGTRLLVL.

This chain joins TRBV6-6 and TRBJ2-7, with 10 bases that match TRBD1. The CDR3 consists of 15 residues. Losses at the gene ends were 5 bases for V and 2 bases for J; bases not matched to a gene: 6. Germline V gene data show CDR1 as MNHNY and CDR2 as SVGAGI (reference sequence). CDR3 residues: CASSIRQGAPYEQYF. In DNA form, the CDR3 reads TGTGCCAGCAGTATACGACAGGGGGCCCCCTACGAGCAGTACTTC.

The rearrangement links TRBV9 to TRBJ2-5, with TRBD2 identical over 7 bases. This CDR3 contains 15 residues. Germline CDR1 and CDR2: SGDLS and YYNGEE. The trim removed 0 bases at V and 3 bases at J, leaving 5 bases unmatched. In nucleotides, the CDR3 is TGTGCCAGCAGCGTAGACGAGGGGACTAAAGAGACCCAGTACTTC. Translating gives CASSVDEGTKETQYF.

The rearrangement links TRBV7-3 to TRBJ2-3, with 7 bases lining up with TRBD2. The CDR3 runs 17 residues. Germline loops: CDR1 SGHTA, CDR2 FQGTGA. The V gene end was trimmed by 6 bases and the J gene end by 6 bases; junction bases not matched to a gene: 18. CDR3 sequence reads: CASSHPRAGDVTDTQYF. In nucleotides, the CDR3 is TGTGCCAGCAGTCACCCCCGGGCGGGGGATGTGACGGATACGCAGTATTTT.